This is a list of T cell receptor beta chains from one sample in a study of read filtering for tumor transcriptome and immune sequencing. TCRdb redid the calling of the reads with MiXCR, one entry per CDR3 protein. In the table there are over 50,000 distinct CDR3 sequences, approximately 14% of which are singletons. The sequenced sample consisted of a population of CD138-negative cells sorted from bone marrow. The receptors derive from a donor aged 40 or over with multiple myeloma. Both conserved end residues are part of each CDR3. The D gene is left open where the match is weak.

D	J	V	CDR3
-	TRBJ1-5	TRBV2	CASIRRPGENQPQHF
TRBD2	TRBJ2-7	TRBV19	CASSIGGNSYEQYF
TRBD1	TRBJ1-1	TRBV29-1	CSVPLKGAMNAEAFF
-	TRBJ2-7	TRBV20-1	CSARGAFNSYEQYF
TRBD1	TRBJ1-5	TRBV7-8	CASSLPTWTGEGAYSNQPQHF
-	TRBJ1-2	TRBV11-2	CASSLYGGGPNYGYTF
TRBD1	TRBJ2-1	TRBV28	CASNDGQVANEQFF
-	TRBJ2-5	TRBV12-3/TRBV12-4	CASTPSRARKETQYF
-	TRBJ1-5	TRBV6-1	CASSKIREGGQPQHF
TRBD1	TRBJ1-2	TRBV6-2/TRBV6-3	CASHNKGTDSYGYTF
TRBD2	TRBJ2-2	TRBV4-3	CASSQNGVFSGTNTGELFF
TRBD2	TRBJ2-7	TRBV7-9	CASSLDLAGVYEQYF
TRBD2	TRBJ2-1	TRBV20-1	CSARPHDGRSNEQFF
-	TRBJ2-7	TRBV2	CASSVGKPYEQYF
TRBD2	TRBJ2-1	TRBV20-1	CSARPGTSGLYNEQFF
-	TRBJ2-3	TRBV7-9	CASSLITSDTQYF
TRBD1	TRBJ1-1	TRBV19	CASSIDRANTEAFF
-	TRBJ2-7	TRBV29-1	CSGTDSYEQYF
TRBD2	TRBJ2-1	TRBV30	CAWRGLAGVRDEQFF
-	TRBJ1-2	TRBV29-1	CSVENRQVNYGYTF